This T cell receptor (beta chain) was documented in a study of cytomegalovirus exposure and HLA in healthy donors (dated by TCRdb to 2015 to 2018). A note on the overall study: In an earlier analysis of 450 to 750 of the donors, 276 Gb of sequence data and some 120 million unique TCR beta sequences from about 190 million T cells were reported. Along with the roughly 670-subject first cohort, a separate validation cohort of over 90 different subjects was used. An early release covering 500 to 750 HLA-typed donors comprised approximately 300 gigabases of sequencing data and around 86 million unique TCR sequences. The number of donors typed differed by locus, with about 629-640 for A, B, C, DRB1 and DQB1, roughly 520 for DQA1, 600 to 610 for DPA1, and roughly 450 for DPB1. The aim of the study was to test whether cataloging public T cell receptors could identify signatures of past pathogen exposure. All discovery cohort repertoires had been generated on a single sequencing platform. In a later genetic analysis, genome-wide SNP genotypes for about three fifths of the 666 donors were used, and that subset was treated as a discovery cohort. Both class I and class II loci were covered by HLA typing, at four-digit resolution. The T cell repertoires of about 700 subjects were profiled by immunosequencing and related to cytomegalovirus serostatus. A later analysis re-examined previously published TCR beta repertoires from 610 or so donors and added high-resolution HLA genotyping to investigate patterns of TCR occurrence. A handful of DR-DQ haplotypes were handled as single units for association and clustering because linkage in the cohort was strong. Donor age, sex, ethnicity and CMV serostatus were compiled together with the repertoire data. Rather than drawing on any new phenotypic data, the later analysis identified candidate immune exposures from TCR beta sequences and the way those sequences occurred across donors. To decide whether each TCR beta V gene segment behaved as functional or pseudogenic, an earlier analysis of some 570 of the donors relied on high-throughput TCR beta sequencing. Among over 350 genotyped donors of the cohort, an average of about 240,000 unique TCR beta nucleotide sequences were sequenced per donor, around 18% of them non-productive. To predict cytomegalovirus infection status, the study brought together high-throughput TCR immunosequencing, statistical association of individual TCRs with disease status, and machine learning. The genetic ancestry cluster associated with self-reported Caucasian donors included 65% to 90% of the roughly 380 genotyped donors.

In total, fewer than 750 healthy bone marrow donors made up the cohort. At the time of sampling, every cohort member was nominally healthy, though immune exposures that went unrecorded were likely present. The donor was CMV seronegative and was included in the group of 352 seronegative cohort members. A peripheral blood sample was provided by each donor, and peripheral blood mononuclear cells were used for TCR beta sequencing. The Qiagen DNeasy Blood Extraction Kit was used to extract genomic DNA from the blood cell samples. The full study reports these points: It was suggested by the authors that the approach could potentially be generalized to other disease states and immunological phenotypes. A few of the identified cytomegalovirus-associated TCR beta chains were confirmed in vitro to be specific for cytomegalovirus antigens. Because HLA typing was unavailable for some donors at each locus, only the typed subset was used in association tests. The classifier was reported to diagnose cytomegalovirus status with high specificity and sensitivity in both the original cohort and the validation cohort. Linkage disequilibrium might explain the correlated functional status among segregating V segments, but an unknown experimental factor could not be ruled out. Presence/absence analyses assumed roughly uniform sequencing depth across donors, an assumption that may not hold. The only immune exposure information available for the cohort was CMV serostatus. Strong co-occurrence of HLA alleles, especially DR and DQ, made assigning TCR associations to individual alleles difficult. Because counts were too low, 15 or so rarely observed V segments, including chromosome 9 orphons, were excluded from the earlier analysis of some 590 of the donors. A total of 164 TCR beta chains were listed by the study as associated with cytomegalovirus. A later analysis associated approximately 17,000 TCR beta sequences with specific HLA alleles at a false discovery rate of 0.05. A later analysis found that most CMV-associated TCR beta chains appeared HLA-restricted, with HLA associations seemingly driven largely by CMV exposure. In a later analysis, several top co-occurrence clusters were reported to appear linked to parvovirus B19, influenza, CMV and Epstein-Barr virus. A further reported finding was that TCR beta sequences accurately predicted the HLA-A and HLA-B alleles for most subjects in the first cohort. Compared with equally common non-associated chains, HLA-associated TCR beta chains in a later analysis were more clonally expanded and had lower generation probabilities. A cluster of highly shared sequence variants was judged likely to represent a technical artifact of the sequencing pipeline. Because the 87-base-pair reads could not distinguish some IMGT-functional V segments, including TRBV6-2 and TRBV6-3, those segments were excluded. In this cohort, only TCR beta chains were sequenced, and detectable features were limited by the absence of alpha or paired-chain data. According to a later genetic analysis, donors in an Asian-associated ancestry cluster had fewer N-insertions in productive TCRs than the approximately 710-donor mean. While some public TCRs were present in many individuals, most TCR sequences turned up only very rarely across donors. V-gene and J-gene trimming of TCR beta chains was associated with a missense DCLRE1C variant in a later genetic analysis, and the association was replicated in an independent cohort. Broadly in line with IMGT annotations, most TCR beta V segments showed up in productive rearrangements about 87% or about 30% of the time in an earlier analysis of roughly 590 of the donors. A later analysis found that TCR association rates varied across HLA loci, with DRB1 alleles showing the most associated TCRs and HLA-C alleles the fewest.

According to the germline V gene (reference sequence), CDR1 reads SGHNT and CDR2 reads YYREEE. The junction shows trimming of 0 bases on V and 7 bases on J, and the gene matches do not reach 5 bases of it. Counted from cysteine to phenylalanine, this CDR3 has 14 amino acids. Of the read, only the CDR3 DNA is kept; its 42 bases are in frame from base 1. Libraries came from the immunoSEQ multiplex PCR assay. A mixture of 60 forward primers for TCR Vbeta segments and 13 reverse primers for TCR Jbeta segments was used in the multiplex PCR. A multiplex PCR assay on genomic DNA amplified the CDR3 region of rearranged TCR beta genes. The Illumina HiSeq System was used to sequence the amplified TCR beta libraries as 87-base-pair reads. As for the original processing: Across the 500 to 850 repertoires, a later analysis counted tens of millions of unique TCR beta chains, 9.5 million to 13 million of which were shared by at least two donors. A nearest-neighbor algorithm error-corrected the raw reads and collapsed the reads into unique sequences, merging closely related sequences to remove PCR and sequencing errors. To assign V, D and J gene segments, CDR3 sequences were aligned to IMGT reference sequences. Each retained sequence needed at least a six-nucleotide match to both a V gene segment and a J gene segment. Rearrangements were called productive when the CDR3 lacked stop codons and stayed in frame with V and J; all others were non-productive. Following IMGT convention, CDR3 was defined as the stretch from the second conserved V-encoded cysteine up to the conserved J-encoded phenylalanine. The earlier analysis of roughly 590 of the donors excluded any sequence lacking an unambiguous match to a single V gene segment. In an earlier analysis of about 590 of the donors, a V segment was called functional when productive rearrangements were above 56.7%, and segregating when the standard deviation between donors exceeded 5%. A statistical classification framework was developed to diagnose cytomegalovirus status using the catalog of TCR beta chain sequences. In a later analysis, V and J genes were assigned by comparing TCR nucleotide sequences against IMGT/GENE-DB human TR gene sequences. A later analysis assigned CDR3 sequences and most-parsimonious VDJ recombination scenarios with the TCRdist pipeline. In a later analysis, each TCR beta chain was defined by its CDR3 amino acid sequence together with its V-gene family, and reads lacking a unique V-gene family were excluded. In a later analysis, some 600 highly shared, low-generation-probability nucleotide sequences were removed to address suspected cross-contamination and a sequencing artifact. A later analysis calculated a clonal expansion index for each public chain from normalized within-repertoire ranks of inferred template counts. Generation probabilities in a later analysis came from a VDJ recombination model fitted to out-of-frame rearrangements, and those results were checked against IGoR. Hypergeometric tests were used in a later analysis to score TCR-TCR, TCR-HLA and TCR-CMV co-occurrence, with a repertoire-size bias correction applied to the TCR pairs. False discovery rates were estimated in a later analysis by permuting HLA or CMV assignments 20 times. In a later analysis, co-occurring TCRs were grouped using DBSCAN, with TCRdist sequence similarity added in when clustering inside HLA-allele-positive subsets. Repertoires with fewer than 30,000 or more than 120,000 public chains were left out of co-occurrence clustering, as were about five repertoires with anomalous nucleotide sharing. Held by TCRdb, this immuneACCESS table contains in-frame sequences only and omits some clones. Under half of the omission traces to an unresolved V gene where checked; the cause of the rest is unknown. Clonal size and the V and J genes are those of that table, whereas D and trimming came from the DNA. The sample records fewer than 150,000 clones, 78% of which are singletons. 2.8% of the sample comes from the top ten.

A remark on this clone: No cognate antigen has been identified for it. Base qualities are not recorded, but no much larger clone differs from it by a single base.

The TCR comes from a male donor in good health and CMV-seronegative. The V gene is TRBV5-4 and the J gene is TRBJ2-7; TRBD2 matches 9 bases in the middle. Sequencing was performed on PBMCs. At the DNA level, the sequence is TGTGCCAGCAGCTTGGAGGCCCTAGCGGGGGAGCAGTACTTC. Translated, it gives CASSLEALAGEQYF. Reference TRBV5-4 and TRBJ2-7 proteins supply the regions before and after the CDR3; the full variable domain is: ETGVTQSPTHLIKTRGQQVTLRCSSQSGHNTVSWYQQALGQGPQFIFQYYREEENGRGNFPPRFSGLQFPNYSSELNVNALELDDSALYLCASSLEALAGEQYFGPGTRLTVT.